This T cell receptor beta chain was captured in a study of T cells in Graves' hyperthyroidism and ophthalmopathy (dated by TCRdb to about 2019). Study-level background: Peripheral blood was collected at initial diagnosis, before any treatment. To identify TCR V-J signatures that set the groups apart, the researchers used a discovery cohort of 100 patients, made up of 40 to 45 with Graves' ophthalmopathy and about 55 with stable Graves' hyperthyroidism. An independent validation cohort of fewer than 20 hyperthyroidism patients and about 16 patients who later progressed to ophthalmopathy tested prospective prediction of ophthalmopathy. The roughly 91 discovery patients were randomly divided into training and test sets at a 7:3 ratio. Thyroid tissue and blood T-cell repertoires from about six Graves' hyperthyroidism patients were also compared in the study. Following sampling, methimazole starting at 30 mg daily was given to hyperthyroidism patients, and high-dose intravenous methylprednisolone was given to ophthalmopathy patients. The paper reports TCR Vbeta CDR3 sequencing of roughly 140 peripheral blood samples: around 45 ophthalmopathy, around 80 hyperthyroidism and around 17 progressor patients.

For CDR1 and CDR2, the germline V gene lists SGHVS and FQNEAQ. Trimming removed 10 bases from V and 1 base from J; the gene matches leave 2 bases unexplained. The CDR3 runs 13 amino acids, cysteine and phenylalanine included. Only the CDR3 DNA stays, 39 bases, in frame from base 1. Comment on this clonotype: What this receptor recognizes is not known. No much larger clonotype is one base removed from it; base qualities were not supplied.

Hyperthyroidism patients were newly diagnosed, had a disease duration of under 2 months, and were aged 18 to 65 years. The study excluded patients with uncontrolled infections, other autoimmune diseases, pregnancy or lactation. Diagnoses relied on clinical symptoms, serum thyroxine and TRAb, thyroid ultrasound and orbital computed tomography. Blood from progressor patients was collected at the time of first diagnosis with hyperthyroidism, before any ophthalmopathy symptoms had appeared. PBMCs were isolated from more than 9 ml of fresh peripheral blood by Ficoll-Paque density gradient centrifugation. Progressor patients were initially diagnosed with Graves' hyperthyroidism and developed ophthalmopathy during follow-up. Total RNA was extracted using Trizol reagent, and RNA quality was assessed on an Agilent 2100 Bioanalyzer. The TCR beta CDR3 regions were amplified from the RNA transcripts. The TCR CDR3 was subjected to a first round of RT-PCR using the HTBI primer set and the Qiagen OneStep RT-PCR kit. Libraries were constructed in a second round of multiplex PCR, after which size selection and purification were carried out. Libraries were sequenced paired-end with 100 bp reads on an Illumina HiSeq2000. Per the source publication's procedure: Raw data were processed with SOAPnuke, discarding reads with adapters, uncalled bases, mean Phred below 15, or no exact constant-primer or identifier match. High-quality paired reads were merged using COPE v1.2.5, and each unique nucleotide sequence was defined as a clonotype. MiTCR v1.1 was used to align the clonotypes against IMGT TRBV, TRBD and TRBJ reference segments. Only V-J combinations with frequency above 0.0001, covering approximately 99% of repertoires, were analysed. The TCS score was defined as the ratio of F50 (clonal expansion) to E x V (chaos), calculated using BLOSUM62-based TCRdist between CDR3 peptides within each V-J. Welch's t-statistics and random forest reduced roughly 500 V-J features to about 13, which were used in a naive Bayes classifier (R e1071). The public reads were reanalyzed by TCRdb: fastp trimming at Q25, MiXCR alignment, in-frame beta chains only. Identical CDR3 proteins give one entry, which carries the most common genes and DNA. The V and J calls here are based on TCRdb, not the publication. The sample yields about 160,000 distinct CDR3 sequences; approximately 9% were counted once. The ten largest clones add up to approximately 20% of the sample.

Findings and caveats that apply to the study as a whole: Sample size was not statistically predetermined, and blinding of investigators to group allocation was not performed. In validation, progression to ophthalmopathy was predicted by the model with 65% to 71% sensitivity and roughly 72% specificity, a median of 6.5 months before onset. A 13 V-J signature model separated ophthalmopathy from stable hyperthyroidism, with around 88% sensitivity and 81.08% specificity in cross-validation and 80%/75% in testing. Most expanded thyroid clonotypes (frequency above 0.001) were also found in blood, which suggests that blood repertoires may mirror thyroid immune responses.

This TCR came from a woman aged 18-35 years with Graves' hyperthyroidism that later progressed to Graves' ophthalmopathy. Material: blood. The receptor chain draws on TRBV7-8 and TRBJ2-5; a stretch of 11 junction bases matches TRBD2. This receptor carries the CDR3 CAILAGGQETQYF. Here is the DNA: TGTGCCATTCTAGCGGGGGGCCAAGAGACCCAGTACTTC. Reference TRBV7-8 and TRBJ2-5 proteins supply the regions before and after the CDR3; the full variable domain is: GAGVSQSPRYKVAKRGQDVALRCDPISGHVSLFWYQQALGQGPEFLTYFQNEAQLDKSGLPSDRFFAERPEGSVSTLKIQRTQQEDSAVYLCAILAGGQETQYFGPGTRLLVL.